This TCR beta chain was documented in a study of early T cells in non-severe SARS-CoV-2 infection. This clonotype was seen repeatedly, ten times or more. V was shortened by 2 bases and J by 1 base, with 6 bases between the two germline ends. The germline gives CDR1 LGHDT, CDR2 YNNKEL (reference sequence). The CDR3 runs to 14 residues. cDNA molecules, individually, were tagged with unique molecular identifiers. TCRdb ran MiXCR on the 5' RACE reads and lists one entry per CDR3 protein. The table includes 35,000 to 40,000 distinct CDR3 sequences, around 5% detected once. The sequence was obtained from an adult who was a healthcare worker with PCR-confirmed SARS-CoV-2 infection or an uninfected control (not recorded which). The rearrangement links TRBV3-1 to TRBJ1-5; D uncertain. Sequenced material: whole blood. The CDR3 loop reads CASSQYRSNQPQHF. The CDR3 DNA reads as TGTGCCAGCAGCCAATACCGGAGCAATCAGCCCCAGCATTTT.